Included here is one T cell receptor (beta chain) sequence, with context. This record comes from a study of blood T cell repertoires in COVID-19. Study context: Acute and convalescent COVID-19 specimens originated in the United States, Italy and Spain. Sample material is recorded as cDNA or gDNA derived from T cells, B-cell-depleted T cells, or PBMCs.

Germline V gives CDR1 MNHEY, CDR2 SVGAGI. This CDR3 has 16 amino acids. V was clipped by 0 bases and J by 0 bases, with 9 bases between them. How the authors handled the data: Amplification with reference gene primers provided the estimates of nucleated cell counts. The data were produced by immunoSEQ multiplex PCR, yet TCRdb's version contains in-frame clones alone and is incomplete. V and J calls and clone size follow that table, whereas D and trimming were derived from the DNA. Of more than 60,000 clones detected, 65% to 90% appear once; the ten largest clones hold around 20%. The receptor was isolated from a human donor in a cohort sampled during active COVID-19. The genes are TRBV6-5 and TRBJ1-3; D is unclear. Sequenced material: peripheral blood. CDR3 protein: CASSYSFTSSGNTIYF. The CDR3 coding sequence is TGTGCCAGCAGTTACTCGTTCACTTCCTCTGGAAACACCATATATTTT.